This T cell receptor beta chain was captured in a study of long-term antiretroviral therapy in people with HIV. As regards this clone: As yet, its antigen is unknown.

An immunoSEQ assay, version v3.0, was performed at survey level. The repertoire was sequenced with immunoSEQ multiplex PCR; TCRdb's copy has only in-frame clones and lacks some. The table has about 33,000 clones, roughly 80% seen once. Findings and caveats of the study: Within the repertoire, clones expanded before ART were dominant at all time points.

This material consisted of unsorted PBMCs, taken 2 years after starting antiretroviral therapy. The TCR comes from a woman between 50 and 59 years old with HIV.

CDR3 nucleotide sequence: TGTGCCAGCTCACCACGGGGAGGGAGTGACGAGCAGTACTTC. Its protein product is CASSPRGGSDEQYF. The V gene is TRBV18, the J gene TRBJ2-7; 7 positions match TRBD2. This CDR3 contains 14 residues. Germline lookup yields CDR1 KGHSH and CDR2 LQKENI. The ends lost 1 base at V and 5 bases at J; junction bases unmatched: 5.